What follows describes a single T cell receptor beta chain. The data are from a study of blood T cell repertoires in COVID-19. As handled by the study authors: Estimates of nucleated cell counts were drawn from the amplification of reference gene primers. Only in-frame clones appear in the TCRdb table, and some are missing; sequencing was by immunoSEQ multiplex PCR. The V and J calls and the clone size are those of that table, but D and trimming were determined from the DNA. The data show tens of thousands of clones, around 78% seen once. This CDR3 spans 15 amino acids. The V gene's germline CDR1 is MNHNS and CDR2 SASEGT. With 3 bases clipped from V and 2 bases from J, the junction kept 5 bases outside the gene matches.

The rearrangement uses TRBV6-1 and TRBJ2-7, with TRBD2 matching 9 bases. The sample comprised peripheral blood. The source is a human donor in a cohort sampled during active COVID-19. The CDR3 is CASSESIAGAYEQYF. The CDR3 nucleotides are TGTGCCAGCAGTGAGTCAATAGCGGGAGCCTACGAGCAGTACTTC.